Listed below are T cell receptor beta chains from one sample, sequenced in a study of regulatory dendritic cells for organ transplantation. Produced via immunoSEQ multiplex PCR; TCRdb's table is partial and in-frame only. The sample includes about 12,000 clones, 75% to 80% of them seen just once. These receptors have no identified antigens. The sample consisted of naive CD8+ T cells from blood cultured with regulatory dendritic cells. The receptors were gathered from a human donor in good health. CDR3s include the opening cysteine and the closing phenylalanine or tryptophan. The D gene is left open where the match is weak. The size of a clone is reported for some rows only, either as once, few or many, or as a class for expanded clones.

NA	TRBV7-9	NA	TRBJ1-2	CASSLAGGQLFGDGYTF	TGTGCCAGCAGCTTAGCCGGAGGGCAGCTCTTCGGGGATGGCTACACCTTC
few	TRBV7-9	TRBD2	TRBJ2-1	CASSSRLAGNEQFF	TGTGCCAGCAGCTCGAGACTAGCGGGGAATGAGCAGTTCTTC
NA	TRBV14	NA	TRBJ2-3	CASSQLQGRRTDTQYF	TGTGCCAGCAGCCAACTCCAGGGGCGTAGGACAGATACGCAGTATTTT
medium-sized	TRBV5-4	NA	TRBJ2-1	CASSLNSNEQFF	TGTGCCAGCAGCTTAAACAGTAATGAGCAGTTCTTC
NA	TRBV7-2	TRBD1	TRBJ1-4	CASSPGTGGYLNEKLFF	TGTGCCAGCAGCCCCGGGACAGGGGGTTACCTTAATGAAAAACTGTTTTTT
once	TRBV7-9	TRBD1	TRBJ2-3	CASGQGTGDTQYF	TGTGCCAGCGGACAGGGTACGGGAGATACGCAGTATTTT
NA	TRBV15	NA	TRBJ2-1	CATSSHPSIDSMRSSYNEQFF	TGTGCCACCAGCAGTCACCCCTCTATAGATTCTATGCGGAGCTCCTACAATGAGCAGTTCTTC
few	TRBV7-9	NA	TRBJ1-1	CASSEGNEAFF	TGTGCCAGCAGCGAGGGTAATGAAGCTTTCTTT
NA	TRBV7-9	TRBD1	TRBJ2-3	CASSLETGGEDTQYF	TGTGCCAGCAGCTTAGAGACAGGGGGGGAGGATACGCAGTATTTT
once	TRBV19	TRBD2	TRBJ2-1	CAIGLAGPNEQFF	TGTGCCATCGGACTAGCGGGGCCCAATGAGCAGTTCTTC
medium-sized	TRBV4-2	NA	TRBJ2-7	CASSQEWGLAYEQYF	TGTGCCAGCAGCCAAGAATGGGGGCTCGCCTACGAGCAGTACTTC
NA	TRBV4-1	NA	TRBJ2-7	CASSQGVVGSYEQYF	TGCGCCAGCAGCCAAGGCGTGGTCGGCTCCTACGAGCAGTACTTC
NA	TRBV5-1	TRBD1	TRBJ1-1	CASSLGDRGTSNTEAFF	TGCGCCAGCAGCTTGGGGGACAGGGGAACCTCGAACACTGAAGCTTTCTTT
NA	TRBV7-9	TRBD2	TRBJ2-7	CASRGEGLYEQYF	TGTGCCAGCAGAGGGGAGGGGCTCTACGAGCAGTACTTC
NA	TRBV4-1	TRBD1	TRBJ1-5	CASRSTGTVDQPQHF	TGCGCCAGCAGGTCAACCGGGACAGTGGATCAGCCCCAGCATTTT
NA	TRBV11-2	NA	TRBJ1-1	CASSSPGGVNTEAFF	TGTGCCAGCAGCTCTCCGGGGGGGGTTAACACTGAAGCTTTCTTT
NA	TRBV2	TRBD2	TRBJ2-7	CASSGGSGGPNYEQYF	TGTGCCAGCAGTGGGGGCAGCGGGGGACCCAACTACGAGCAGTACTTC
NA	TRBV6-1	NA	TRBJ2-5	CASSPYQETQYF	TGTGCCAGCAGTCCATACCAAGAGACCCAGTACTTC
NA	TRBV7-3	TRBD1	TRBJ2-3	CASSPRQGGTDTQYF	TGTGCCAGCAGCCCAAGACAGGGGGGCACAGATACGCAGTATTTT
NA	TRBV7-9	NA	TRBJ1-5	CASSLGPIQPQHF	TGTGCCAGCAGCTTAGGGCCCATTCAGCCCCAGCATTTT
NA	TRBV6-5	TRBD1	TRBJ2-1	CASSSVRGPNEQFF	TGTGCCAGCAGTTCCGTCAGGGGGCCCAATGAGCAGTTCTTC
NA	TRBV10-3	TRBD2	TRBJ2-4	CAISEPRSGGLNIQYF	TGTGCCATCAGTGAGCCCCGGAGCGGGGGATTAAACATTCAGTACTTC
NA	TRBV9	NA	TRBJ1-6	CASSEEFVREGGRNSPLHF	TGTGCCAGCAGCGAAGAGTTCGTCAGGGAGGGGGGTAGGAATTCACCCCTCCACTTT
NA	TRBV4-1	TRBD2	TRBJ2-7	CASSQDTVAGGYEQYF	TGCGCCAGCAGCCAAGATACGGTAGCGGGGGGCTACGAGCAGTACTTC
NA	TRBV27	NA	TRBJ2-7	CASRPTGVTYEQYF	TGTGCCAGCAGGCCGACCGGGGTTACCTACGAGCAGTACTTC
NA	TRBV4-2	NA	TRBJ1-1	CASSLQGLDRNTEAFF	TGTGCCAGCAGCCTACAAGGGTTAGACAGGAACACTGAAGCTTTCTTT
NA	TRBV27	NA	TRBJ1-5	CASSLSGARGSGDQPQHF	TGTGCCAGCAGTTTATCCGGGGCCAGGGGTTCAGGGGATCAGCCCCAGCATTTT
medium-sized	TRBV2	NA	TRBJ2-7	CASSEVGVSYEQYF	TGTGCCAGCAGTGAGGTCGGGGTGTCCTACGAGCAGTACTTC
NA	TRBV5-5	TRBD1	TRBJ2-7	CASSRDRHYEQYF	TGTGCCAGCAGCCGGGACAGGCACTACGAGCAGTACTTC
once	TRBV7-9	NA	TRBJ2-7	CAIDSSYEQYF	TGTGCCATCGACAGCTCCTACGAGCAGTACTTC
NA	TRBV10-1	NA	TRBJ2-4	CASMPAFALRLAKNIQYF	TGCGCCAGCATGCCGGCGTTTGCCCTTAGACTAGCCAAAAACATTCAGTACTTC
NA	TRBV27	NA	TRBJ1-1	CASSLSSGGTEAFF	TGTGCCAGCAGTTTAAGTTCGGGGGGCACTGAAGCTTTCTTT
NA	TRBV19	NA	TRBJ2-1	CASNLGGPGEQFF	TGTGCCAGTAACTTAGGAGGGCCGGGTGAGCAGTTCTTC
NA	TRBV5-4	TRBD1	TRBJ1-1	CASSSGQAEAFF	TGTGCCAGCAGCTCCGGACAGGCTGAAGCTTTCTTT
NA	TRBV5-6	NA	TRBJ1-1	CASSPGREDKAFF	TGTGCCAGCAGCCCGGGACGGGAGGACAAAGCTTTCTTT
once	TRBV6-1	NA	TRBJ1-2	CASSENEFGNRLFRGYTF	TGTGCCAGCAGTGAAAACGAGTTTGGGAACAGGCTCTTTCGTGGCTACACCTTC
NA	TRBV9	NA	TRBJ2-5	CASSGTGEETQYF	TGTGCCAGCAGCGGGACGGGGGAAGAGACCCAGTACTTC
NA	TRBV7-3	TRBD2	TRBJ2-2	CASSQVAGGSTGELFF	TGTGCCAGCAGCCAAGTAGCGGGGGGTAGTACCGGGGAGCTGTTTTTT
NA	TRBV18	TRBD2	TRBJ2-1	CASSPLNLAGGPDNEQFF	TGTGCCAGCTCACCTCTCAACCTAGCGGGGGGGCCTGATAATGAGCAGTTCTTC
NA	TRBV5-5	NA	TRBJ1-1	CASSFPGGREDTEAFF	TGTGCCAGCAGCTTTCCTGGTGGCAGGGAAGACACTGAAGCTTTCTTT
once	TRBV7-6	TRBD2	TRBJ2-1	CASSWGGRASSYNEQFF	TGTGCCAGCAGCTGGGGGGGACGGGCGAGCTCCTACAATGAGCAGTTCTTC
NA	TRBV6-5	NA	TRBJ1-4	CASSYRQPSNEKLFF	TGTGCCAGCAGTTACCGACAGCCGTCTAATGAAAAACTGTTTTTT
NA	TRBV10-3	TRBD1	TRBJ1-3	CAIRGQGLGNTIYF	TGTGCCATCAGGGGACAGGGACTTGGAAACACCATATATTTT
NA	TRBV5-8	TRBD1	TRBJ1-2	CASSFGHGQGEGYTF	TGTGCCAGCAGCTTTGGGCATGGACAGGGTGAAGGCTACACCTTC
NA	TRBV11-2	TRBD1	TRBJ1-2	CASSLGGTGHGYTF	TGTGCCAGCAGCTTAGGAGGGACAGGGCATGGCTACACCTTC
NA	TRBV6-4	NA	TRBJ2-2	CASREGAGELFF	TGTGCCAGCAGAGAAGGGGCCGGGGAGCTGTTTTTT
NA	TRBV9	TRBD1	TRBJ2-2	CASSRTGAGELFF	TGTGCCAGCAGCAGGACAGGGGCCGGGGAGCTGTTTTTT
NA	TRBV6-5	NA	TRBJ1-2	CASSRAGLYGYTF	TGTGCCAGCAGCCGGGCAGGGCTCTATGGCTACACCTTC
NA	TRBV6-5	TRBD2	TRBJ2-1	CASSYGGGQFF	TGTGCCAGCAGTTACGGGGGGGGGCAGTTCTTC
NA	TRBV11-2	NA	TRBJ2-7	CASSLELTKVAYEQYF	TGTGCCAGCAGCTTAGAACTTACTAAGGTGGCCTACGAGCAGTACTTC
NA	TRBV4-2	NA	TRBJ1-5	CASSQDGAVRSPQHF	TGTGCCAGCAGCCAAGATGGGGCAGTGCGAAGTCCCCAGCATTTT
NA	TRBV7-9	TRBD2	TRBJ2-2	CASPLGGGLNTGELFF	TGTGCCAGTCCCCTTGGGGGGGGACTTAACACCGGGGAGCTGTTTTTT